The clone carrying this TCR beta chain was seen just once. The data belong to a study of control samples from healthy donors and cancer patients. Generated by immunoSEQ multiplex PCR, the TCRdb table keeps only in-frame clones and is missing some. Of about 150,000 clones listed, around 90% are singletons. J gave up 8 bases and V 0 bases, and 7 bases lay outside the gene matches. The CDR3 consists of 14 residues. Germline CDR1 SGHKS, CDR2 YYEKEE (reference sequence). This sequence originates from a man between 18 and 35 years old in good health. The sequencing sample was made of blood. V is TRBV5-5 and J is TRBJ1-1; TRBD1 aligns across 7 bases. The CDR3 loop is CASSLERGRSEAFF. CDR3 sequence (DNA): TGTGCCAGCAGCTTGGAGAGGGGGCGTTCGGAAGCTTTCTTT.